Below, 14 T cell receptor beta chains from the same sample are listed, as sequenced in a study of blood T cells in healthy people across ages. Primers used in a second PCR of roughly 6 to 12 cycles were a sample-barcoded 5' primer and a J-beta primer mix. A single record per CDR3 protein comes from TCRdb applying MiXCR to the 5' RACE reads. Of roughly 800,000 distinct CDR3 sequences in the sample, around 25% were seen once. These data are also associated with another study on T cells of mothers and their children.

Material: blood. These receptors were taken from a boy aged 5-17 years in good health.

In this sample, this clonotype turned up a few times. The gene calls are TRBV7-9 and TRBJ1-5, with TRBD1 identical over 10 bases. The CDR3 spans 15 residues. Germline loops: CDR1 SEHNR, CDR2 FQNEAQ (reference sequence). The V gene end was trimmed by 6 bases and the J gene end by 5 bases; junction bases not matched to a gene: 7. The CDR3 DNA reads as TGTGCCAGCAGTCCCGGGACAGGGGAGGATCAGCCCCAGCATTTT. Protein sequence: CASSPGTGEDQPQHF.

This chain uses TRBV18 with TRBJ2-7, with 11 bases fitting TRBD2. In germline, CDR1 is KGHSH, CDR2 LQKENI. Losses at the gene ends were 2 bases for V and 0 bases for J; bases not matched to a gene: 6. The CDR3 loop spans 17 amino acids. CDR3 region: CASSPTSGSLSSYEQYF. CDR3 nucleotide sequence: TGTGCCAGCTCACCAACTAGCGGGAGTCTAAGCTCCTACGAGCAGTACTTC.

The V gene is TRBV7-2, the J gene TRBJ2-3; 12 positions match TRBD2. The germline gives CDR1 SGHTA, CDR2 FQGNSA. V trimming: 3 bases; J trimming: 5 bases; junction bases outside the gene matches: 0. The length of the CDR3 is 14 residues. For the CDR3, the DNA is TGTGCCAGCAGCTTGACTAGCGGGAGAGATACGCAGTATTTT. It specifies CASSLTSGRDTQYF.

The V call is TRBV6-6, the J call TRBJ2-3; 9 bases match TRBD2. The V gene's germline CDR1 is MNHNY and CDR2 SVGAGI (reference sequence). The CDR3 runs 16 residues. V was pared by 2 bases and J by 2 bases, with 5 bases of the junction left unmatched. The CDR3 DNA reads TGTGCCAGCAGTTACGTTACTAGCGGGTTCACAGATACGCAGTATTTT. Its translation is CASSYVTSGFTDTQYF.

The rearrangement joins TRBV7-3 to TRBJ2-2; 8 nucleotides line up with TRBD1. The CDR3 has 15 amino acids. Germline V lookup: CDR1 SGHTA, CDR2 FQGTGA. Trimming at V came to 4 bases and at J to 5 bases, leaving 6 bases not matched to a gene. This CDR3 reads CASSSNNRGTGELFF. The DNA for the CDR3 is TGTGCCAGCAGCTCTAACAACAGGGGGACCGGGGAGCTGTTTTTT. The complete variable domain, with remaining parts taken from reference TRBV7-3 and TRBJ2-2, reads GAGVSQTPSNKVTEKGKYVELRCDPISGHTALYWYRQSLGQGPEFLIYFQGTGAADDSGLPNDRFFAVRPEGSVSTLKIQRTERGDSAVYLCASSSNNRGTGELFFGEGSRLTVL.

The V gene is TRBV4-1, the J gene TRBJ1-4; 9 positions agree with TRBD1. Per germline, CDR1 MGHRA and CDR2 YSYEKL. This CDR3 has 14 amino acids. V trimming: 4 bases; J trimming: 8 bases; junction bases outside the gene matches: 5. This CDR3 is CASSLGQGMEKLFF. The CDR3 coding sequence is TGCGCCAGCAGCCTAGGACAGGGGATGGAAAAACTGTTTTTT.

This clonotype appeared a few times. This chain uses TRBV4-3 with TRBJ2-7, with D perhaps TRBD1 or TRBD2 (6 bases each). Between the trimmed V and J ends, which lost 0 bases and 0 bases, there was a span of 12 bases. The V gene's germline CDR1 is LGHNA and CDR2 YSLEER. This CDR3 contains 16 residues. The CDR3 loop is CASSQDRGGTSYEQYF. CDR3 nucleotide sequence: TGCGCCAGCAGCCAAGATAGAGGGGGGACCTCCTACGAGCAGTACTTC.

This clonotype was found many times. The chain recombines TRBV4-3 with TRBJ2-5; 7 nucleotides align to TRBD1. The DNA end favors TRBJ2-7, so the J call may be wrong. Germline V gene data show CDR1 as LGHNA and CDR2 as YSLEER. This CDR3 region has 14 residues. CDR3 region: CASSQERQGYEQYF. In DNA form, the CDR3 reads TGCGCCAGCAGCCAAGAACGACAGGGCTACGAGCAGTACTTC.

The sample holds a few counts of this clonotype. CDR3 bases: TGTGCCAGCAGTTTTGAAGGACAGCCCCAGCATTTT. It encodes CASSFEGQPQHF. This chain connects TRBV12-3 or TRBV12-4 to TRBJ1-5; no clear D. The CDR3 loop spans 12 amino acids. The V end was cut by 3 bases, the J end by 7 bases, with 7 bases between.

This clonotype appeared a few times. The rearrangement joins TRBV29-1 to TRBJ2-5; 13 bases map to TRBD2. V shed 7 bases, J shed 2 bases, and the junction held 4 bases outside the gene matches. Germline CDR1 is SQVTM and CDR2 is ANQGSEA. This CDR3 has 14 residues. The CDR3 spells CSAGTSGVQETQYF. The DNA of the CDR3 is TGCAGCGCTGGGACTAGCGGGGTTCAAGAGACCCAGTACTTC. The full variable domain, in which reference TRBV29-1 and TRBJ2-5 provide the parts outside the CDR3, is SAVISQKPSRDICQRGTSLTIQCQVDSQVTMMFWYRQQPGQSLTLIATANQGSEATYESGFVIDKFPISRPNLTFSTLTVSNMSPEDSSIYLCSAGTSGVQETQYFGPGTRLLVL.

This clonotype was counted between two and nine times. The chain couples TRBV5-1 to TRBJ2-1; D not certain. Germline V gene data show CDR1 as SGHRS and CDR2 as YFSETQ. The CDR3 extends over 14 amino acids. The V and J ends lost 0 bases and 6 bases respectively, with 10 bases between them. The CDR3 DNA reads TGCGCCAGCAGCTTGGAGGCGGCCTTCAATGAGCAGTTCTTC. Encoded protein: CASSLEAAFNEQFF.

This clonotype was found a few times. This rearrangement joins TRBV29-1 to TRBJ2-3; TRBD1 is a possible D gene (5 bases). CDR1 and CDR2 from the germline V gene are SQVTM and ANQGSEA. V shed 6 bases and J shed 5 bases, with 12 bases lying between them. CDR3 length: 12 residues. The CDR3 spells CSVQGFGDTQYF. The CDR3 DNA sequence: TGCAGCGTCCAGGGATTTGGAGATACGCAGTATTTT.

The rearrangement joins TRBV11-2 to TRBJ2-5, with 13 bases lining up with TRBD2. With V trimmed by 5 bases and J by 0 bases, 9 bases remained unmatched. The CDR3 runs to 18 residues. Per the germline V gene, CDR1 is SGHAT and CDR2 is FQNNGV. CDR3 residues: CASSPGGTSGVYQETQYF. DNA of the CDR3: TGTGCCAGCAGCCCGGGGGGGACTAGCGGGGTGTACCAAGAGACCCAGTACTTC.

This clonotype was seen a few times. The chain recombines TRBV6-5 with TRBJ2-1; 9 bases are a match to TRBD2. Germline CDR1 MNHEY, CDR2 SVGAGI. V was pared by 4 bases and J by 5 bases, with 9 bases of the junction left unmatched. CDR3 length: 16 amino acids. The CDR3 coding sequence is TGTGCCAGCAGTTCACATTCTAGCGGGGTCAACAATGAGCAGTTCTTC. Translating it yields CASSSHSSGVNNEQFF.